The entry below describes one T cell receptor (beta chain). What it binds is not known. With MiXCR, TCRdb called clones anew from the PCR reads. This table holds about 16,000 clones, roughly 13% found once. No patient had received any treatment before thyroid surgery. The record originates from a study of metastatic and nonmetastatic thyroid tumors. Findings and caveats of the study: It was reported that TCR beta diversity was significantly higher in malignant thyroid tumors than benign nodules, in blood and tumor.

This CDR3 is built from 15 residues. V was trimmed by 5 bases and J by 0 bases, leaving 14 bases between them. Germline assignment: CDR1 SGHAT and CDR2 FQNNGV. This chain joins TRBV11-2 and TRBJ2-7; D is uncertain. The receptor comes from a female donor with papillary thyroid cancer or a benign thyroid nodule (not recorded which). Some clones in this sample may be carry-over from other donors' samples. The sample consisted of blood. The CDR3 region is CASSRKWFSSYEQYF. CDR3 nucleotides: TGTGCCAGCAGCCGTAAGTGGTTTAGCTCCTACGAGCAGTACTTC. The full variable domain, its missing parts supplied by reference TRBV11-2 and TRBJ2-7, is EAGVAQSPRYKIIEKRQSVAFWCNPISGHATLYWYQQILGQGPKLLIQFQNNGVVDDSQLPKDRFSAERLKGVDSTLKIQPAKLEDSAVYLCASSRKWFSSYEQYFGPGTRLTVT.